This T cell receptor (beta chain) was recorded in a study of shared clonotypes between healthy human individuals. Study-level points and caveats: The sole specimen, blood, was sampled, and tissue repertoires likely differ.

Of note for this clone: Its antigen is not identified.

The germline CDR1 and CDR2 sequences are MDHEN and SYDVKM. This CDR3 contains 15 residues. With V trimmed by 5 bases and J by 5 bases, 10 bases remained unmatched. The protocol was immunoSEQ multiplex PCR, while the TCRdb copy is restricted to in-frame clones and leaves out a portion. The sample includes some 1,400,000 clones, approximately 96% of them seen just once. Material: naive CD4+ T cells sorted from blood. This sample's subset: CD45RA+ positively selected. This clonotype was obtained from a young man in good health. This chain joins TRBV28 and TRBJ2-7; 9 nucleotides line up with TRBD1. The CDR3 DNA reads TGTGCCAGCAGTACTCCTGGACAGGGGAAACACGAGCAGTACTTC. This gives the protein CASSTPGQGKHEQYF.